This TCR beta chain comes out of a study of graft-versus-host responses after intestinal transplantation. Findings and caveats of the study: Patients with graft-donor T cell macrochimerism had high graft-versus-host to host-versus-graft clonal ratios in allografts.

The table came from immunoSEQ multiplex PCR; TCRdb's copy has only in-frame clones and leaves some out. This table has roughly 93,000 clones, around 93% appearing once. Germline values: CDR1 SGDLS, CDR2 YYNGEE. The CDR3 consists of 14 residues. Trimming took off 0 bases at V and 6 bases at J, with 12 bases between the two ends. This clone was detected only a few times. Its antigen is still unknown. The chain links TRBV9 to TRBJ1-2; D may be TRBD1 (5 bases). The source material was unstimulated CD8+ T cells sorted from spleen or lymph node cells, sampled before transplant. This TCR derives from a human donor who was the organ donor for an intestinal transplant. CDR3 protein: CASSVGGGGDGYTF. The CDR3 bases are TGTGCCAGCAGCGTAGGCGGGGGAGGGGATGGCTACACCTTC.